This T cell receptor beta chain was obtained from a study of identical twins' blood T cells. TCRdb used MiXCR to reprocess the 5' RACE reads, holding one entry per CDR3 protein. The table includes 350,000 to 450,000 distinct CDR3 sequences, about 28% detected once. The ends were cut back, 0 bases at V and 6 bases at J, with 12 bases in the middle. Germline loops: CDR1 SGHKS, CDR2 YYEKEE (reference sequence). CDR3 size: 14 residues. V usage is TRBV5-5 and J usage is TRBJ1-1; the D gene is possibly TRBD1 (5 bases). The source is a woman aged 18 to 49 in good health. Sequenced sample: PBMCs. The CDR3 spells CASSLAGAGPEAFF. CDR3 sequence (DNA): TGTGCCAGCAGCTTGGCCGGGGCAGGGCCTGAAGCTTTCTTT. Supplemented by reference TRBV5-5 and TRBJ1-1, the full variable domain reads DAGVTQSPTHLIKTRGQQVTLRCSPISGHKSVSWYQQVLGQGPQFIFQYYEKEERGRGNFPDRFSARQFPNYSSELNVNALLLGDSALYLCASSLAGAGPEAFFGQGTRLTVV.